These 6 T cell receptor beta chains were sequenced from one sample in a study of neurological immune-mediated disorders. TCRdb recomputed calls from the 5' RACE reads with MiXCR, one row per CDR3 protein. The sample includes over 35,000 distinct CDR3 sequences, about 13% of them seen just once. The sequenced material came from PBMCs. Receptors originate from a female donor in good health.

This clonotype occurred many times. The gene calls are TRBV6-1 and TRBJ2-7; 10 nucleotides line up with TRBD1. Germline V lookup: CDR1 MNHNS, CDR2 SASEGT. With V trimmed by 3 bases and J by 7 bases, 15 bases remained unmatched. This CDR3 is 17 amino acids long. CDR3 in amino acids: CASSEATGTGVSWEQYF. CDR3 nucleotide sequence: TGTGCCAGCAGTGAGGCAACCGGGACAGGGGTTTCTTGGGAGCAGTACTTC.

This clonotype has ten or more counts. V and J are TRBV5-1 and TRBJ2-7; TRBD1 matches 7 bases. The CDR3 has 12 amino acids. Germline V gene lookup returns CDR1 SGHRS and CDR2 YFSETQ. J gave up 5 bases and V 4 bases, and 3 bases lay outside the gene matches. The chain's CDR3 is CASSPRGHEQYF. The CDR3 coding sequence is TGCGCCAGCAGCCCGAGGGGGCACGAGCAGTACTTC. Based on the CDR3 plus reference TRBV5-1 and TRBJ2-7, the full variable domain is KAGVTQTPRYLIKTRGQQVTLSCSPISGHRSVSWYQQTPGQGLQFLFEYFSETQRNKGNFPGRFSGRQFSNSRSEMNVSTLELGDSALYLCASSPRGHEQYFGPGTRLTVT.

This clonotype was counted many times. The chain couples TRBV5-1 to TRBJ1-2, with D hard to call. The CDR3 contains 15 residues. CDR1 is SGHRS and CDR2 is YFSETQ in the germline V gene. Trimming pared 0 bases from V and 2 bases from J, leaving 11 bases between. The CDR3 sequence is CASSLVTDGNYGYTF. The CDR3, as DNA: TGCGCCAGCAGCTTGGTCACGGATGGGAACTATGGCTACACCTTC.

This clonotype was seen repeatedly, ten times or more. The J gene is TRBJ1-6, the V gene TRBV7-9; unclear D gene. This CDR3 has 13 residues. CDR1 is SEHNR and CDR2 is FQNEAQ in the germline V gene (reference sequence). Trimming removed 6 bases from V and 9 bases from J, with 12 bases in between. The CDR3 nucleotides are TGTGCCAGCAGTACCTCCGGCGGTTCACCCCTCCACTTT. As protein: CASSTSGGSPLHF.

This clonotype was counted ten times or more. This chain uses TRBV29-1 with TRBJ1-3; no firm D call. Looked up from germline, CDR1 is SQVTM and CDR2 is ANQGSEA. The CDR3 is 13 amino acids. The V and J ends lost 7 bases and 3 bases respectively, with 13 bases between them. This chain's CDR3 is CSAARKNGNTIYF. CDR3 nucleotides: TGCAGCGCCGCCAGGAAAAATGGAAACACCATATATTTT.

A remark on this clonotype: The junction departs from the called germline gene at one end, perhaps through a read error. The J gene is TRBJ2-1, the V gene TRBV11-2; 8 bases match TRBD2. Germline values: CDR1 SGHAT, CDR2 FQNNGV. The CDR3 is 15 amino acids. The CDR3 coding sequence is TGTGCCGGCAGCTCCGTCGGGAGGGTGTACAATGAGCAGTTCTTC. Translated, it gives CAGSSVGRVYNEQFF.